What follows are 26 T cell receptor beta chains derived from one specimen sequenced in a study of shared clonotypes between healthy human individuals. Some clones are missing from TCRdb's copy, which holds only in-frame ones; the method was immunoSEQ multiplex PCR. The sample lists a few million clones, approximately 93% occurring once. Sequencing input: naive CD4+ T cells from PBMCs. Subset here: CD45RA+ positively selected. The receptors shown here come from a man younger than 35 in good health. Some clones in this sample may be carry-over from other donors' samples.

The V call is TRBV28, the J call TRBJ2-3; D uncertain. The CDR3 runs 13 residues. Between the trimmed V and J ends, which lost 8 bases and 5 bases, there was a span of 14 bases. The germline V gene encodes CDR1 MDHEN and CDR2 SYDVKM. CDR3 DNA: TGTGCCAGCGGCCTACCGGTAATAGATACGCAGTATTTT. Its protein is CASGLPVIDTQYF.

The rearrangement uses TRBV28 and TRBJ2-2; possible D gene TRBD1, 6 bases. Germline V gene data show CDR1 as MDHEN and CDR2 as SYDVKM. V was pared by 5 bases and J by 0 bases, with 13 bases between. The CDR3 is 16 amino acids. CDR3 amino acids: CASSLKRTANTGELFF. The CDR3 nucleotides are TGTGCCAGCAGTCTAAAGAGGACAGCGAACACCGGGGAGCTGTTTTTT.

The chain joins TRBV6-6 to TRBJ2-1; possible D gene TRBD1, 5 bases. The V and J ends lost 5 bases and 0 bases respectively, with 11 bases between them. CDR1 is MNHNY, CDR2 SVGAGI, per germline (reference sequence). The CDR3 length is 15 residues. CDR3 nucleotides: TGTGCCAGCAGTAACAGGTTTAGCTCCTACAATGAGCAGTTCTTC. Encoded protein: CASSNRFSSYNEQFF.

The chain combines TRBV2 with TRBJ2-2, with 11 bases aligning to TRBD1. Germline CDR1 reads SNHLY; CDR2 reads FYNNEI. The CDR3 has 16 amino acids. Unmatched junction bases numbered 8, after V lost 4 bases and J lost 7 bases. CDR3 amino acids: CASSGLGQGAIGELFF. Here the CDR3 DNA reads TGTGCCAGCAGTGGACTAGGACAGGGGGCGATCGGGGAGCTGTTTTTT.

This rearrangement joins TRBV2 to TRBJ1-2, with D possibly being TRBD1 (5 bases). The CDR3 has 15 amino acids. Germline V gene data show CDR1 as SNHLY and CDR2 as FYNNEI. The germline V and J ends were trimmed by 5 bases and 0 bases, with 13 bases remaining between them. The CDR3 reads CASSRDRTSNYGYTF. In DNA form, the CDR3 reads TGTGCCAGCAGTCGTGACAGAACTTCTAACTATGGCTACACCTTC.

In nucleotides, the CDR3 is TGTGCCAGTAGTTCCTTAGCGGGAGGTTTCTACGAGCAGTACTTC. It yields the protein CASSSLAGGFYEQYF. This sequence joins TRBV19 and TRBJ2-7; 10 bases map to TRBD2. V lost 5 bases to trimming and J lost 3 bases; unmatched junction nucleotides: 7. The CDR3 consists of 15 residues. Germline V CDR1 and CDR2: LNHDA, SQIVND (reference sequence).

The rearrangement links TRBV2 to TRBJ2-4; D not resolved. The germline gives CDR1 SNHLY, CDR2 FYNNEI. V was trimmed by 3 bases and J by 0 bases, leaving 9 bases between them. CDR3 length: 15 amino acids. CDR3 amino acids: CASSERPLAKNIQYF. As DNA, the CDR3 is TGTGCCAGCAGTGAGAGGCCGTTAGCCAAAAACATTCAGTACTTC.

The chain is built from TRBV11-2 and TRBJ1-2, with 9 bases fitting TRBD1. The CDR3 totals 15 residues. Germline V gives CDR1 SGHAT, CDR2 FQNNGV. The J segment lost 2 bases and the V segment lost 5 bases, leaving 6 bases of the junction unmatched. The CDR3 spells CASSNLQGANYGYTF. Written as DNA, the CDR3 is TGTGCCAGCAGCAACCTACAGGGGGCGAACTATGGCTACACCTTC.

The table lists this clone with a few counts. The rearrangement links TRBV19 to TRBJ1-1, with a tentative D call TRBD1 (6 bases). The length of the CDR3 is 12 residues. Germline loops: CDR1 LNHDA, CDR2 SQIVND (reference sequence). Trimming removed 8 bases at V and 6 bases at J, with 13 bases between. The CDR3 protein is CASSRGRAEAFF. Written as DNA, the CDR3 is TGTGCCAGTTCCCGGGGGCGGGCTGAAGCTTTCTTT.

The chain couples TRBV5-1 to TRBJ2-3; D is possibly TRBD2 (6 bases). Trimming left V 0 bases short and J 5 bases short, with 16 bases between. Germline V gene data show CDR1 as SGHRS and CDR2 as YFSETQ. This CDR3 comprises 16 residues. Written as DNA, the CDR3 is TGCGCCAGCAGCTTGGCCGGGGGAGTTTCGAGAGATACGCAGTATTTT. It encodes CASSLAGGVSRDTQYF.

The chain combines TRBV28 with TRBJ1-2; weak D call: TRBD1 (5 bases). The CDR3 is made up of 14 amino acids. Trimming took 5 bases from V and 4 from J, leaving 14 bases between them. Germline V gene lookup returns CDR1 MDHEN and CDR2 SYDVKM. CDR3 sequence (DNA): TGTGCCAGCAGTCGACGGGGGGGAGGCTATGGCTACACCTTC. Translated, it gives CASSRRGGGYGYTF.

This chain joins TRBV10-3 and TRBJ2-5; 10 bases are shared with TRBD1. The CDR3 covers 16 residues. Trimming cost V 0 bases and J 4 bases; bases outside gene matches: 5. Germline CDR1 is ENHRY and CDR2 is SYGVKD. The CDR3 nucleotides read TGTGCCATCAGTGAGTCACAGGGACAGGGGATAGAGACCCAGTACTTC. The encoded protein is CAISESQGQGIETQYF.

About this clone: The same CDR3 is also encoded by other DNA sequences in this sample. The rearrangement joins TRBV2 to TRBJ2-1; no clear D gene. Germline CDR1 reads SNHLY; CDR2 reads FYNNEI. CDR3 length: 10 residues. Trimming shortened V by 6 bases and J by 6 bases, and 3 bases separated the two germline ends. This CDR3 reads CASRGNEQFF. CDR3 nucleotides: TGTGCCAGCAGGGGCAATGAGCAGTTCTTC.

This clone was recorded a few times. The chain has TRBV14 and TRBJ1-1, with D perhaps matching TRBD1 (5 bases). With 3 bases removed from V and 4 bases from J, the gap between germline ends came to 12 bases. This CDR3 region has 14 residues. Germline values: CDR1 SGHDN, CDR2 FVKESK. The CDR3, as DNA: TGTGCCAGCAGCCATTTAGGGGTCCTCACTGAAGCTTTCTTT. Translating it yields CASSHLGVLTEAFF.

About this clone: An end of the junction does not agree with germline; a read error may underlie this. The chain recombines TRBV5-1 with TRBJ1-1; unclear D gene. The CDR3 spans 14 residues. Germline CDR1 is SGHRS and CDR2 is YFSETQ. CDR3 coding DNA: TGCGCCAGCAGCTTGCTGGATCCCGGGGTGGAAGTTTTCTTT. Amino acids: CASSLLDPGVEVFF.

The CDR3 region has the DNA TGTGCCAGCAGTTTACCCCCCGCGTTCGCAGATACGCAGTATTTT. Protein: CASSLPPAFADTQYF. The V call is TRBV28, the J call TRBJ2-3; D unclear. The CDR3 has 15 amino acids. V was clipped by 2 bases and J by 4 bases, with 13 bases between them. CDR1 is MDHEN, CDR2 SYDVKM, per germline.

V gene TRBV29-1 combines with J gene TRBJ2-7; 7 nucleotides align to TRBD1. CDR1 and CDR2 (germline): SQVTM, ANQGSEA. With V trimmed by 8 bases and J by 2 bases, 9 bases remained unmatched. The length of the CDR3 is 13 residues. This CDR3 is CSSADRDTYEQYF. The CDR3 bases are TGCAGCTCGGCCGACAGGGACACCTACGAGCAGTACTTC.

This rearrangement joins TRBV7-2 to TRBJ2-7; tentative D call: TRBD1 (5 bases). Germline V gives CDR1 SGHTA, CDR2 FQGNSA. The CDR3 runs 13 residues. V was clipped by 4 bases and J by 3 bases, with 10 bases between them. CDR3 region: CASSYQGYYEQYF. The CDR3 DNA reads TGTGCCAGCAGCTACCAGGGATACTACGAGCAGTACTTC.

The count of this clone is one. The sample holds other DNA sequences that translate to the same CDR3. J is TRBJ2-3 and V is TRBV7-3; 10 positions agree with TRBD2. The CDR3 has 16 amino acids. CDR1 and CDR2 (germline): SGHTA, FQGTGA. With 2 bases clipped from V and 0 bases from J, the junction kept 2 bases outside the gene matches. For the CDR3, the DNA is TGTGCCAGCAGCTTAGGACTAGCGGCTAGCACAGATACGCAGTATTTT. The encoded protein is CASSLGLAASTDTQYF.

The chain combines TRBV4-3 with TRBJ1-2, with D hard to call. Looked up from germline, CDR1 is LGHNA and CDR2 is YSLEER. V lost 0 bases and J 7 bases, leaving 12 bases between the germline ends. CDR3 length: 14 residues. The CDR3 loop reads CASSQDLIPGGYTF. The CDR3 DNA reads TGCGCCAGCAGCCAAGATCTAATCCCGGGTGGCTACACCTTC.

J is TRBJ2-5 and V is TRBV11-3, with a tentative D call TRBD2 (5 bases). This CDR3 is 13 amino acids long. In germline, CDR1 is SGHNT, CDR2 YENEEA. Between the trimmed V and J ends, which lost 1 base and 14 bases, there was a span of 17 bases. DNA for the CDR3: TGTGCCAGCAGCTTAGCCCGGACCGGGAAGACTTACTTC. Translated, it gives CASSLARTGKTYF.

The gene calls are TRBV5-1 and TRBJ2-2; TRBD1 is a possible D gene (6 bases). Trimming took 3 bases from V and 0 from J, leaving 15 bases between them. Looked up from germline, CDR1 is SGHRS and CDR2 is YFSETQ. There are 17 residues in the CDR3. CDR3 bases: TGCGCCAGCAGCTCGGGCCTTGGACAGACGAACACCGGGGAGCTGTTTTTT. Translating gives CASSSGLGQTNTGELFF. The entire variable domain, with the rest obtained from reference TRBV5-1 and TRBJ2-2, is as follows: KAGVTQTPRYLIKTRGQQVTLSCSPISGHRSVSWYQQTPGQGLQFLFEYFSETQRNKGNFPGRFSGRQFSNSRSEMNVSTLELGDSALYLCASSSGLGQTNTGELFFGEGSRLTVL.

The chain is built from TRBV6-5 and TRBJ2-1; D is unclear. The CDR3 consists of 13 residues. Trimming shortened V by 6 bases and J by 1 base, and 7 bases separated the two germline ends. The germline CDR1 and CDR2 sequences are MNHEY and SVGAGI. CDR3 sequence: CASRRGSYNEQFF. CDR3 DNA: TGTGCCAGCAGACGTGGATCCTACAATGAGCAGTTCTTC.

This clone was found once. The CDR3 region has the DNA TGTGCCAGCAGCGTAGGGACTAGCGGGACCCAAAGGTACAATGAGCAGTTCTTC. Translated, it gives CASSVGTSGTQRYNEQFF. The chain couples TRBV9 to TRBJ2-1, with TRBD2 matching over 12 bases. The germline gives CDR1 SGDLS, CDR2 YYNGEE. The V and J ends lost 0 bases and 4 bases, in that order; junction bases with no gene match: 8. The CDR3 length is 18 residues.

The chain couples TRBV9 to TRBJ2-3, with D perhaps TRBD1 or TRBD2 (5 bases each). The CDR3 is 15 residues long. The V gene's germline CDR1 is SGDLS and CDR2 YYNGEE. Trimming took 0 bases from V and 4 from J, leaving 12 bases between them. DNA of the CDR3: TGTGCCAGCAGCGTAGCCCATCAGGGACCAGATACGCAGTATTTT. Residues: CASSVAHQGPDTQYF.

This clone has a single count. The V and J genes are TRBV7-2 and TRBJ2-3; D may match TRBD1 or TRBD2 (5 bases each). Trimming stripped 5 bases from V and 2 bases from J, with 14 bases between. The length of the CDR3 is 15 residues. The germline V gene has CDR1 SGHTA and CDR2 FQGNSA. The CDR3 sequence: CASSLQWGPTDTQYF. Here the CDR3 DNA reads TGTGCCAGCAGCCTACAGTGGGGACCCACAGATACGCAGTATTTT. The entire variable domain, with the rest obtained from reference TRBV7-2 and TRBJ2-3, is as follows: GAGVSQSPSNKVTEKGKDVELRCDPISGHTALYWYRQSLGQGLEFLIYFQGNSAPDKSGLPSDRFSAERTGGSVSTLTIQRTQQEDSAVYLCASSLQWGPTDTQYFGPGTRLTVL.